A single sample gave rise to the 17 T cell receptor beta chains below, sequenced in a study of human T cells and chemical hapten exposure. Time point indicated: pre-sensitization, week 0. Treatment of the sample: therapeutic diphenylcyclopropenone sensitization with weekly scalp DPC. TCRdb re-called the RACE reads with MiXCR, one entry per CDR3 protein. The sample consists of more than 80,000 distinct CDR3 sequences, roughly a tenth of them appearing once. Source: whole blood, taken in connection with sensitization to the hapten diphenylcyclopropenone (DPC). These receptor sequences come from a woman aged 55-69 years with alopecia areata. Some clones in this sample may be carry-over from other donors' samples.

This clonotype was counted ten times or more. The junction shows a germline mismatch at one end, possibly a read error. This rearrangement joins TRBV7-2 to TRBJ1-2, with 8 bases that match TRBD1. The CDR3 is 13 amino acids. Germline assignment: CDR1 SGHTA and CDR2 FQGNSA. CDR3 loop: CASSLTGARRSFF. CDR3 bases: TGTGCCAGCAGCCTGACAGGGGCGCGCCGCTCGTTTTTC.

This clonotype was recorded at least ten times. The chain combines TRBV10-3 with TRBJ1-1; TRBD1 matches at 8 bases. CDR3 length: 14 residues. Germline values: CDR1 ENHRY, CDR2 SYGVKD. V lost 5 bases to trimming and J lost 1 base; unmatched junction nucleotides: 3. As DNA, the CDR3 is TGTGCCATCAGTAAACAGGGGGGGAACACTGAAGCTTTCTTT. It specifies CAISKQGGNTEAFF.

This clonotype was detected ten times or more. The V and J genes are TRBV6-7 and TRBJ2-2, with 7 bases matching TRBD1. TRBV6-7 is given ORF status, its function remaining uncertain. With 2 bases clipped from V and 0 bases from J, the junction kept 6 bases outside the gene matches. The CDR3 totals 17 residues. CDR3: CASSYGTEAANTGELFF. The CDR3 DNA reads TGTGCCAGCAGTTACGGGACAGAAGCCGCGAACACCGGGGAGCTGTTTTTT.

This clonotype showed up just a few times. V usage is TRBV3-1 and J usage is TRBJ1-6; D may be TRBD1 (5 bases). The germline V gene encodes CDR1 LGHDT and CDR2 YNNKEL (reference sequence). CDR3 length: 16 amino acids. V lost 2 bases, J lost 9 bases, and 17 bases lay in between. Written as DNA, the CDR3 is TGTGCCAGCAGCCAATACCGGGACCCGGCCCTTTCACCCCTCCACTTT. This translates into CASSQYRDPALSPLHF.

This clonotype was counted a few times. The chain links TRBV5-1 to TRBJ2-3; no firm D call. Germline V gene data show CDR1 as SGHRS and CDR2 as YFSETQ. The CDR3 extends over 15 amino acids. Trimming removed 0 bases from V and 2 bases from J, with 10 bases in between. The CDR3 nucleotides read TGCGCCAGCAGCTTGGTCCCAGGAGACACAGATACGCAGTATTTT. Translated, it gives CASSLVPGDTDTQYF.

The chain joins TRBV7-9 to TRBJ1-4; no reliable D call. Germline CDR1 reads SEHNR; CDR2 reads FQNEAQ (reference sequence). V lost 3 bases and J lost 7, with 9 bases in between. The CDR3 spans 13 residues. CDR3 sequence: CASSFGWGEKLFF. The CDR3 bases are TGTGCCAGCAGCTTTGGATGGGGTGAAAAACTGTTTTTT.

The chain employs TRBV7-9 and TRBJ1-2; D is possibly TRBD1 (5 bases). The CDR3 is 16 amino acids. Germline-derived CDR1 and CDR2 are SEHNR and FQNEAQ (reference sequence). Trimming left V 3 bases short and J 0 bases short, with 14 bases between. CDR3 nucleotides: TGTGCCAGCAGCTTGGGGGGACCCACCTCTAACTATGGCTACACCTTC. This translates into CASSLGGPTSNYGYTF. The variable domain in full, completed from reference TRBV7-9 and TRBJ1-2, reads DTGVSQNPRHKITKRGQNVTFRCDPISEHNRLYWYRQTLGQGPEFLTYFQNEAQLEKSRLLSDRFSAERPKGSFSTLEIQRTEQGDSAMYLCASSLGGPTSNYGYTFGSGTRLTVV.

This clonotype was observed many times. The chain links TRBV2 to TRBJ1-2, with unresolved D. The germline CDR1 and CDR2 sequences are SNHLY and FYNNEI. CDR3 length: 14 amino acids. V lost 5 bases, J lost 2 bases, and 12 bases lay in between. CDR3 bases: TGTGCCAGCAGTCCGGGCAGGAGGAACTATGGCTACACCTTC. This gives the protein CASSPGRRNYGYTF.

This clonotype was counted many times. The gene calls are TRBV3-1 and TRBJ1-4, with TRBD1 matching 7 bases. Germline-derived CDR1 and CDR2 are LGHDT and YNNKEL (reference sequence). The CDR3 is 16 residues long. V shed 1 base, J shed 8 bases, and the junction held 10 bases outside the gene matches. Written as DNA, the CDR3 is TGTGCCAGCAGCCAAGGAGACAGGGCCACGACGGAAAAACTGTTTTTT. The encoded protein is CASSQGDRATTEKLFF.

This clonotype was detected only a few times. This chain connects TRBV2 to TRBJ2-3; no clear D gene. CDR1 SNHLY and CDR2 FYNNEI come from the germline V gene. Deletions cut 1 base from V and 0 bases from J, with 8 bases between. The CDR3 is 15 residues long. The CDR3 DNA reads TGTGCCAGCAGTGAAGAGGGTTCTAGCACAGATACGCAGTATTTT. Its translation is CASSEEGSSTDTQYF.

This clonotype was observed a handful of times. The rearrangement uses TRBV13 and TRBJ1-2; D might be TRBD1 (6 bases). Trimming removed 5 bases from V and 7 bases from J, with 14 bases in between. Germline CDR1 is PRHDT and CDR2 is FYEKMQ (reference sequence). The CDR3 runs to 13 residues. In nucleotides, the CDR3 is TGTGCCAGCAGCGATGGAGGGGGTGGTGGCTACACCTTC. It is translated as CASSDGGGGGYTF.

This clonotype has a count of ten or more. This chain connects TRBV12-3 or TRBV12-4 to TRBJ2-5, with TRBD2 identical over 8 bases. Trimming at V came to 5 bases and at J to 5 bases, leaving 16 bases not matched to a gene. This CDR3 is 17 amino acids long. The CDR3, as DNA: TGTGCCAGCAGTCCAAAGCGGGGGCGGCGGGTTCTCGAGACCCAGTACTTC. Protein: CASSPKRGRRVLETQYF.

This clonotype was seen many times. This chain connects TRBV5-1 to TRBJ2-1; the match to TRBD1 covers 7 bases. The length of the CDR3 is 14 residues. Unmatched junction bases numbered 3, after V lost 0 bases and J lost 6 bases. Germline-derived CDR1 and CDR2 are SGHRS and YFSETQ. Written as DNA, the CDR3 is TGCGCCAGCAGCTTGGCCGCAGGGGGCAATGAGCAGTTCTTC. Translation: CASSLAAGGNEQFF.

This clonotype was observed a few times. The genes are TRBV29-1 and TRBJ1-5; D unresolved. The ends were cut back, 7 bases at V and 4 bases at J, with 8 bases in the middle. CDR1 is SQVTM and CDR2 is ANQGSEA in the germline V gene. This CDR3 contains 11 residues. Written as DNA, the CDR3 is TGCAGCGACAGTGGGAATCAGCCCCAGCATTTT. The encoded protein is CSDSGNQPQHF.

In this sample, this clonotype turned up many times. This sequence joins TRBV5-1 and TRBJ2-7; possible D gene TRBD1, 5 bases. CDR3 length: 16 residues. Trimming took off 1 base at V and 3 bases at J, with 17 bases between the two ends. Germline V lookup: CDR1 SGHRS, CDR2 YFSETQ. The CDR3 spells CASSLSQGPSFYEQYF. The CDR3 DNA follows: TGCGCCAGCAGCTTGTCCCAGGGTCCGTCATTCTACGAGCAGTACTTC.

This clonotype was counted ten times or more. V and J are TRBV2 and TRBJ2-7; D uncertain. Germline V gene sequence: CDR1 SNHLY, CDR2 FYNNEI. V lost 3 bases to trimming and J lost 5 bases, with 11 bases between them. CDR3 size: 13 residues. The CDR3 reads CASSDWDSNEQYF. Here the CDR3 DNA reads TGTGCCAGCAGTGATTGGGATTCGAACGAGCAGTACTTC.

This clonotype has a handful of counts. The chain has TRBV9 and TRBJ1-1, with D possibly being TRBD1 (5 bases). CDR3 size: 14 residues. The germline CDR1 and CDR2 sequences are SGDLS and YYNGEE. V was cut by 4 bases and J by 6 bases, with 16 bases left in between. DNA of the CDR3: TGTGCCAGCAGCCGGGGGGGTCCTGAGGCTGAAGCTTTCTTT. Translated: CASSRGGPEAEAFF.